The rows below give T cell receptor beta chains drawn from one sample of a study of blood T cell repertoires in COVID-19. Clones were sequenced by immunoSEQ multiplex PCR, and TCRdb holds only the in-frame ones, with some missing. Of 45,000 to 65,000 clones in the sample, over 75% were seen once. Sequencing used peripheral blood. Receptor source: a man at least 80 years old in a cohort sampled during active COVID-19. CDR3s include the opening cysteine and the closing phenylalanine or tryptophan.

V gene: TRBV24-1
J gene: TRBJ2-1
CDR3 protein: CATSDPSGKGNNEQFF

V gene: TRBV24-1
J gene: TRBJ1-2
CDR3 protein: CATSDGTAYGYTF

V gene: TRBV3-1/TRBV3-2
J gene: TRBJ2-7
CDR3 protein: CASTPSGDSSYEQYF

V gene: TRBV29-1
J gene: TRBJ2-5
CDR3 protein: CSVGPHLRVGETQYF

V gene: TRBV11-3
J gene: TRBJ2-1
CDR3 protein: CASSSTGGSYNEQFF

V gene: TRBV30
J gene: TRBJ2-1
CDR3 protein: CAWSVRDTYNEQFF

V gene: TRBV6-6
J gene: TRBJ1-1
CDR3 protein: CASSPGQGAWAFF

V gene: TRBV18
J gene: TRBJ1-5
CDR3 protein: CASSPAGGVGNQPQHF

V gene: TRBV7-3
J gene: TRBJ2-1
CDR3 protein: CASSLTGTSGSTRGIVHEQFF

V gene: TRBV9
J gene: TRBJ2-3
CDR3 protein: CASSGGLAGGRSNTDTQYF

V gene: TRBV7-3
J gene: TRBJ2-1
CDR3 protein: CASSFGQGRYNEQFF

V gene: TRBV7-2
J gene: TRBJ1-1
CDR3 protein: CASSFQHDGATEAFF

V gene: TRBV9
J gene: TRBJ1-4
CDR3 protein: CASSASQGFNEKLFF

V gene: TRBV7-3
J gene: TRBJ2-1
CDR3 protein: CASSPGRANEQFF

V gene: TRBV6-2/TRBV6-3
J gene: TRBJ2-7
CDR3 protein: CASSYWNSGSSYEQYF

V gene: TRBV19
J gene: TRBJ2-3
CDR3 protein: CASSIADINTDTQYF

V gene: TRBV7-9
J gene: TRBJ2-3
CDR3 protein: CASTPRDTQYF

V gene: TRBV7-8
J gene: TRBJ2-7
CDR3 protein: CASSLGLVGEQYF

V gene: TRBV19
J gene: TRBJ2-1
CDR3 protein: CASSLRDLAGSNEQFF

V gene: TRBV12-3/TRBV12-4
J gene: TRBJ2-3
CDR3 protein: CASRPFRQGTQYF

V gene: TRBV2
J gene: TRBJ1-6
CDR3 protein: CASTYTFNNSPLHF

V gene: TRBV18
J gene: TRBJ1-1
CDR3 protein: CASSPSTGSMNTEAFF